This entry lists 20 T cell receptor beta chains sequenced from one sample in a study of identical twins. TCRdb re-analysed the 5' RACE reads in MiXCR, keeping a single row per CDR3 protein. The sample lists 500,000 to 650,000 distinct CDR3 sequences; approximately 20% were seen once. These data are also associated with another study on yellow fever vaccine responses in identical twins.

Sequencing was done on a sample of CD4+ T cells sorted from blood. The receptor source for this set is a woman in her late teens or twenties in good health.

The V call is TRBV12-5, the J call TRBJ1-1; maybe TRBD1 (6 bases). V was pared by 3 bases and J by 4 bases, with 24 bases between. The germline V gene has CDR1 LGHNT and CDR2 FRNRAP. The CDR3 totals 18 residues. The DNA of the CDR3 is TGTGCTAGTGGTTTTACCCCCGGGAGCCTAAAAGGGGGCACTGAAGCTTTCTTT. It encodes CASGFTPGSLKGGTEAFF. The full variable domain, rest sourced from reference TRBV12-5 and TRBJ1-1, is DARVTQTPRHKVTEMGQEVTMRCQPILGHNTVFWYRQTMMQGLELLAYFRNRAPLDDSGMPKDRFSAEMPDATLATLKIQPSEPRDSAVYFCASGFTPGSLKGGTEAFFGQGTRLTVV.

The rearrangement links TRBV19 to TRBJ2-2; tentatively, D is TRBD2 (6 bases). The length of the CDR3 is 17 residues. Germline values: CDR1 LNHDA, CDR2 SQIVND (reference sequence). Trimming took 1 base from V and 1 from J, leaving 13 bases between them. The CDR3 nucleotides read TGTGCCAGTAGTATAGTCGGTCTAGCGTTGAACACCGGGGAGCTGTTTTTT. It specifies CASSIVGLALNTGELFF.

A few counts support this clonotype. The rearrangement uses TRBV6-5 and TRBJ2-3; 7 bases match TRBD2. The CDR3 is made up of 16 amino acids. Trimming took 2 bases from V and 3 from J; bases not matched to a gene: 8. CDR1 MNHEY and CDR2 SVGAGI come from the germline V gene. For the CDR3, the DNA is TGTGCCAGCAGTTACACCGGGGGGTGGAGGACAGATACGCAGTATTTT. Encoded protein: CASSYTGGWRTDTQYF.

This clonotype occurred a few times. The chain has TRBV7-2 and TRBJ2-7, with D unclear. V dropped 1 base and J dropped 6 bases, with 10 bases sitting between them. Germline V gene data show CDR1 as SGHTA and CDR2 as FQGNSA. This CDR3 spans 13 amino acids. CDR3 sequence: CASSLEFRAEQYF. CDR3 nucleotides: TGTGCCAGCAGCTTAGAATTCCGGGCCGAGCAGTACTTC. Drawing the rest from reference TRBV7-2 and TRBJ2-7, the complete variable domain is GAGVSQSPSNKVTEKGKDVELRCDPISGHTALYWYRQSLGQGLEFLIYFQGNSAPDKSGLPSDRFSAERTGGSVSTLTIQRTQQEDSAVYLCASSLEFRAEQYFGPGTRLTVT.

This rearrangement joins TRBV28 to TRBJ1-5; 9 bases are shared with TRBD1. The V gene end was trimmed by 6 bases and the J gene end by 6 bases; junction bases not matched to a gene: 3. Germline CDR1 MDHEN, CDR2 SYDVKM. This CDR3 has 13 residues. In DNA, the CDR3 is TGTGCCAGCAGGGACAGGGGAACTCAGCCCCAGCATTTT. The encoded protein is CASRDRGTQPQHF.

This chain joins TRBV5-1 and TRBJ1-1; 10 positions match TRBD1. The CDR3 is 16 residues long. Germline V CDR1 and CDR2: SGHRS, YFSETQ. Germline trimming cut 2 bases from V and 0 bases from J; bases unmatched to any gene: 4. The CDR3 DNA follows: TGCGCCAGCAGCTTAATGGGACAGGGGTTGAACACTGAAGCTTTCTTT. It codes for CASSLMGQGLNTEAFF.

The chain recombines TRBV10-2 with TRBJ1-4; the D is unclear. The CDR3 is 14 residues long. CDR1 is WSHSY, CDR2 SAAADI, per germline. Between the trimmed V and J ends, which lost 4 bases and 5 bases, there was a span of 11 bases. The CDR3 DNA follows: TGCGCCAGCAGTGTCGAAAATACGAATGAAAAACTGTTTTTT. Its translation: CASSVENTNEKLFF.

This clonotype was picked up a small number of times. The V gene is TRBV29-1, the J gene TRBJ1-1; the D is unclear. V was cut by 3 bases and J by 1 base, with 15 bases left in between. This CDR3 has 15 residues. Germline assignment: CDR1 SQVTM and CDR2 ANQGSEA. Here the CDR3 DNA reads TGCAGCGTTGAGTTGCGACTCCCGGCGAACACTGAAGCTTTCTTT. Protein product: CSVELRLPANTEAFF.

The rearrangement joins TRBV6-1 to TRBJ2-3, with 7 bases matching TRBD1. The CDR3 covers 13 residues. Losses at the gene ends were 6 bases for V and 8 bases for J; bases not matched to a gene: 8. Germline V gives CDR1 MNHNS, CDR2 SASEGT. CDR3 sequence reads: CASRQGRGATQYF. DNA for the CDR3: TGTGCCAGCAGACAGGGGAGAGGCGCTACGCAGTATTTT.

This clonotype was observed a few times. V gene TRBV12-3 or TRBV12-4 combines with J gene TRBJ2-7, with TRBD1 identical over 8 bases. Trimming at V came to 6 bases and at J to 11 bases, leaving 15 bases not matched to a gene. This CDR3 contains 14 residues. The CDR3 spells CASSPQGGLGGEYF. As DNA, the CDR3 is TGTGCCAGCAGCCCACAGGGGGGACTTGGTGGAGAGTACTTC.

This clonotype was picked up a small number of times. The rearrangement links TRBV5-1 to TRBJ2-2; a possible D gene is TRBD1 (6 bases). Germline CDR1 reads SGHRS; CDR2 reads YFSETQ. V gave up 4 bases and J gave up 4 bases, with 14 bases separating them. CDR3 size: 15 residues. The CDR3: CASSPGQSSTGELFF. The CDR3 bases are TGCGCCAGCAGCCCCGGACAGAGCAGCACCGGGGAGCTGTTTTTT.

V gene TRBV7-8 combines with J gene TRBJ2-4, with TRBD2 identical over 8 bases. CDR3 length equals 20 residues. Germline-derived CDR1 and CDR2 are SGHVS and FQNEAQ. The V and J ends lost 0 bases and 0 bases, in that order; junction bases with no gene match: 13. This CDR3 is CASSLADPTLAVGAKNIQYF. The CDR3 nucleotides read TGTGCCAGCAGCTTAGCTGACCCCACACTAGCGGTTGGAGCCAAAAACATTCAGTACTTC.

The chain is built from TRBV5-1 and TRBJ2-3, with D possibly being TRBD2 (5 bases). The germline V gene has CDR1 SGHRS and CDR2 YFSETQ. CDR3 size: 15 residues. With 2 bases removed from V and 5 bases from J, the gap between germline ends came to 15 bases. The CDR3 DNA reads TGCGCCAGCAGCTTTGAGGACTCGCGACTAGATACGCAGTATTTT. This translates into CASSFEDSRLDTQYF.

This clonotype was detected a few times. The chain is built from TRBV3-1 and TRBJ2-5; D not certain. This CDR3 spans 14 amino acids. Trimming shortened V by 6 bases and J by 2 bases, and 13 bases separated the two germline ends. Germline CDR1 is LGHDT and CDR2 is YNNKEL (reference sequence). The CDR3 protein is CASSPLGLQETQYF. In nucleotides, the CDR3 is TGTGCCAGCAGTCCTCTCGGTTTGCAAGAGACCCAGTACTTC.

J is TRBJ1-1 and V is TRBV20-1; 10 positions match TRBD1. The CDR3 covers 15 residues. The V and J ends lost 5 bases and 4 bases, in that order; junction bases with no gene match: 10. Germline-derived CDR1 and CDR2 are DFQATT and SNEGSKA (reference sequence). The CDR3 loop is CSAPPGTGVFTEAFF. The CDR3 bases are TGCAGTGCTCCTCCCGGGACAGGGGTATTCACTGAAGCTTTCTTT.

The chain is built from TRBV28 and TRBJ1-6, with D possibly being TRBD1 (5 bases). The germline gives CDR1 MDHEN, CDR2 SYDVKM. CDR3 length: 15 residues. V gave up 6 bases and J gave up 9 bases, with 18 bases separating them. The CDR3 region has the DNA TGTGCCAGCAGATTCGAATGGGGAGGGGTTTCACCCCTCCACTTT. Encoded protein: CASRFEWGGVSPLHF.

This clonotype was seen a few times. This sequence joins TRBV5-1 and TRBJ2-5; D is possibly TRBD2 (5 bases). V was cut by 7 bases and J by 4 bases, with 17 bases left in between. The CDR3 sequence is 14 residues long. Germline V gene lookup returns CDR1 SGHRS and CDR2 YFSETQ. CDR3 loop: CASRPSGLGETQYF. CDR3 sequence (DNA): TGCGCCAGCCGTCCCTCTGGACTGGGAGAGACCCAGTACTTC.

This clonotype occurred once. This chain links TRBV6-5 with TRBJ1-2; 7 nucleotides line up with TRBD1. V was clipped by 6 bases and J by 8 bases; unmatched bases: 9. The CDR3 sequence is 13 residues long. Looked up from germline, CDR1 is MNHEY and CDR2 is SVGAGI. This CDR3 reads CASSYRGFGGYTF. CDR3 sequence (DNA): TGTGCCAGCAGCTACAGGGGATTCGGAGGCTACACCTTC.

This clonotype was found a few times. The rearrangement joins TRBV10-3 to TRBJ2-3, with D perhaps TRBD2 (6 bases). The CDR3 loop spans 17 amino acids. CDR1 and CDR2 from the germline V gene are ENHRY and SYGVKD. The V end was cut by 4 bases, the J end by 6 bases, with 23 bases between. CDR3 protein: CAISASSKLAGLDTQYF. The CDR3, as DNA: TGTGCCATCAGTGCCTCTTCAAAACTAGCCGGGCTGGATACGCAGTATTTT.

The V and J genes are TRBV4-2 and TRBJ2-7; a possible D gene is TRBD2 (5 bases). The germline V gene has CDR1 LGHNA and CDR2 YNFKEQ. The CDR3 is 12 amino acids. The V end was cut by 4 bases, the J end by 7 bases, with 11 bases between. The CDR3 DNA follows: TGTGCCAGCAGCCCCAAAGAGGGAGAGCAGTACTTC. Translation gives CASSPKEGEQYF.